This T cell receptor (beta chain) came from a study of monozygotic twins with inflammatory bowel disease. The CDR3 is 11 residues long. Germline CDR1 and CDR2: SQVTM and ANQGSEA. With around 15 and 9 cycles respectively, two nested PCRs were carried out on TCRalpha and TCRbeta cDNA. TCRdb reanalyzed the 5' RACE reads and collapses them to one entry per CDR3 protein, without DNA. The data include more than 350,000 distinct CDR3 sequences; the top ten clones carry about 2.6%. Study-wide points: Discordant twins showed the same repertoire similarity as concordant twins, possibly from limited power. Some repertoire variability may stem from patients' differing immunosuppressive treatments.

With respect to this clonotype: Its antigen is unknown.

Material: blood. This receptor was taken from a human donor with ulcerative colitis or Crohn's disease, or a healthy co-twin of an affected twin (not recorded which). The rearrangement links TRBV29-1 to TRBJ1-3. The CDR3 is CSVASGNTIYF.